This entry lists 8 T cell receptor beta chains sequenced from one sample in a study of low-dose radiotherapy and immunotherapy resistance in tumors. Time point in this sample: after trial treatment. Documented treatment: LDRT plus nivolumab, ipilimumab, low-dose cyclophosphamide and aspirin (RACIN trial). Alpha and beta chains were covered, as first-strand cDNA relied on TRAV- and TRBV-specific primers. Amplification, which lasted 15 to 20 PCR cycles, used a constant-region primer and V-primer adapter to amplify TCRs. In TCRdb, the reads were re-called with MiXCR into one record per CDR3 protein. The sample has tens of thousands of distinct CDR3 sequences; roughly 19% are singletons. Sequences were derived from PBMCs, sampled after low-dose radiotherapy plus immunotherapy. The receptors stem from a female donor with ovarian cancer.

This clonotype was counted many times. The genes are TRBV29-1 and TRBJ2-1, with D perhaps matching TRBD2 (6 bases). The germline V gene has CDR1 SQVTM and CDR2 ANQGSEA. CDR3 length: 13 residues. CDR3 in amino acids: CSEMGGTYNEQFF. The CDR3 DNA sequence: TGCAGTGAGATGGGGGGAACCTACAATGAGCAGTTCTTC.

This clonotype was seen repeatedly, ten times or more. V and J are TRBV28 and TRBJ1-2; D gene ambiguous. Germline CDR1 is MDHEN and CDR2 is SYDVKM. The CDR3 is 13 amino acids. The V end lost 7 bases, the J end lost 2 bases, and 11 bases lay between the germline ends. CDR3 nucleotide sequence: TGTGCCAGCAAGGAAGCAGCGAACTATGGCTACACCTTC. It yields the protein CASKEAANYGYTF.

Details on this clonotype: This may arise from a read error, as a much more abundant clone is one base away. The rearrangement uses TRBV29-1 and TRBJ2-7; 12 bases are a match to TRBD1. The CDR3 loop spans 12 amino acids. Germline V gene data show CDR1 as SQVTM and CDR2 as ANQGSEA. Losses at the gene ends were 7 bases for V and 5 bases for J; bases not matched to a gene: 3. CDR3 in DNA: TGCAGCGCAGGGACAGGGGGCGACGAGCAGTACTTC. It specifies CSAGTGGDEQYF.

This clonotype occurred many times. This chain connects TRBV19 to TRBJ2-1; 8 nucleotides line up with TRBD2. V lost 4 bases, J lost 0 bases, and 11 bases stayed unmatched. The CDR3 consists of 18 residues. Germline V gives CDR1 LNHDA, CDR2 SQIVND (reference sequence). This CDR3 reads CASSKTSAITSSYNEQFF. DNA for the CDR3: TGTGCCAGTAGTAAGACTAGCGCGATCACGAGCTCCTACAATGAGCAGTTCTTC. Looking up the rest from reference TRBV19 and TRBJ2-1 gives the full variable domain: DGGITQSPKYLFRKEGQNVTLSCEQNLNHDAMYWYRQDPGQGLRLIYYSQIVNDFQKGDIAEGYSVSREKKESFPLTVTSAQKNPTAFYLCASSKTSAITSSYNEQFFGPGTRLTVL.

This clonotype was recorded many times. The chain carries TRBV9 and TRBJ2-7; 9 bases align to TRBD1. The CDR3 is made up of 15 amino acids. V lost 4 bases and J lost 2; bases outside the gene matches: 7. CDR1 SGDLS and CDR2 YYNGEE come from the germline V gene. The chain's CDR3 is CASSLDRGPPYEQYF. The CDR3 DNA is TGTGCCAGCAGCCTGGACAGGGGCCCTCCCTACGAGCAGTACTTC.

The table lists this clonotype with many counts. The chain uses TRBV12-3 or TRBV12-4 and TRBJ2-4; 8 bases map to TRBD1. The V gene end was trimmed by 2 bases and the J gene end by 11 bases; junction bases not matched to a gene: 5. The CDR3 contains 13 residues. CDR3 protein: CASSLSQGAVQYF. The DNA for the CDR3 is TGTGCCAGCAGTTTAAGCCAGGGGGCTGTTCAGTACTTC.

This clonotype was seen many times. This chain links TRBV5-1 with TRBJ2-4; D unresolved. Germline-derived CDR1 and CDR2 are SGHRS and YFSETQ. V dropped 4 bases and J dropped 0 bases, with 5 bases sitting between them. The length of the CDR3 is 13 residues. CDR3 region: CASSPLAKNIQYF. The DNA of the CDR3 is TGCGCCAGCAGCCCATTAGCCAAAAACATTCAGTACTTC.

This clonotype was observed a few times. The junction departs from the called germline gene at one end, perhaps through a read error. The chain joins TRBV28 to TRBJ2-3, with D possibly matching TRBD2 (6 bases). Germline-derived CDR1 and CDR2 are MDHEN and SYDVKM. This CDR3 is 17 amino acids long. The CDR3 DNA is TGTGCCAGCAGTTTACGGTACAGAACTACTAGCACAGACACGCAGTATTTT. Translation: CASSLRYRTTSTDTQYF.